This T cell receptor (beta chain) derives from a study of cytomegalovirus exposure and HLA in healthy donors. V gave up 4 bases and J gave up 0 bases, with 13 bases separating them. This CDR3 region has 16 residues. Germline values: CDR1 MDHEN, CDR2 SYDVKM. The PCR contained 60 Vbeta and 13 Jbeta primers. Clones were read by immunoSEQ multiplex PCR, and TCRdb kept only the in-frame ones, dropping some. This repertoire shows over 150,000 clones, over 70% found once; its top ten account for around 3%. Sequencing was carried out using PBMCs. The TCR was taken from a woman aged 50 to 60 in good health and CMV-seropositive. The chain couples TRBV28 to TRBJ2-1, with D possibly being TRBD1 (6 bases). Here the CDR3 DNA reads TGTGCCAGCAGTTCCCGGACAGCCAGCTCCTACAATGAGCAGTTCTTC. This sequence encodes CASSSRTASSYNEQFF.